This T cell receptor (beta chain) was obtained from a study of CD8+ T cells in alopecia areata. Whole-study results and caveats: Greater clonality was observed in lesional scalp samples, especially alopecia totalis/universalis, versus normal scalp.

As the sequencing template, cDNA was produced by extracting RNA and reverse transcribing it. The protocol was immunoSEQ multiplex PCR, while the TCRdb copy is restricted to in-frame clones and leaves out a portion. The table lists 55,000 to 70,000 clones, more than 40% of them singletons. Germline lookup yields CDR1 SQVTM and CDR2 ANQGSEA. The CDR3 is 12 residues long. V gave up 2 bases and J gave up 6 bases, with 7 bases separating them. Worth noting for this clone: Its matching antigen is unknown.

Here the sequenced sample was CD8+ T cells sorted from blood, taken at week 0. This chain links TRBV29-1 with TRBJ2-2; D is perhaps TRBD2 (5 bases). The receptor's source is a human donor with alopecia areata. CDR3: CSVERGSGELFF. CDR3 in DNA: TGCAGCGTTGAAAGAGGGTCCGGGGAGCTGTTTTTT.